The clone carrying this T cell receptor (beta chain) was counted ten times or more. Its specificity is unknown. Sample-barcoded 5' priming and a J-beta primer mix drove a second PCR of roughly 7 to 11 cycles. Each cDNA molecule carried a tag from a template-switch adaptor that contained 12 random nucleotides. One entry per CDR3 protein results from TCRdb running MiXCR on the 5' RACE reads. The repertoire includes hundreds of thousands of distinct CDR3 sequences, approximately 21% of them detected once, and about 3.6% sits in the top ten. Germline V gene data show CDR1 as SQVTM and CDR2 as ANQGSEA. The CDR3 consists of 12 residues. The V and J ends lost 5 bases and 4 bases, in that order; junction bases with no gene match: 1. The sample originates from a study of blood T cells in healthy people across ages. Overall study findings and caveats: The donors' CMV status was not determined, possibly confounding changes in expanded clonotypes. A greater number of naive CD4+ cells and higher diversity distinguished long-lived donors from aged donors. The fall in TCR beta diversity per million T cells was roughly linear with age.

Sequencing input: blood. This sequence was found in a man aged 70-80 years in good health. This rearrangement joins TRBV29-1 to TRBJ2-7, with 11 bases that match TRBD2. DNA of the CDR3: TGCAGCGTTTGGACTAGCGGGTACGAGCAGTACTTC. It codes for CSVWTSGYEQYF.